This TCR beta chain was captured in a study of radiation and T cells in renal cell carcinoma. Study-level findings and limits: Top tumor clonotypes rose in blood 2 weeks post-radiation, then contracted.

TCRdb keeps only in-frame clones here, not all; method: immunoSEQ multiplex PCR. The profile shows tens of thousands of clones, 80% of them singletons. As concerns this clone: Antigen: not known.

Trimming took 5 bases from V and 1 from J, leaving 12 bases between them. The CDR3 length is 14 residues. Looked up from germline, CDR1 is SGHTA and CDR2 is FQGNSA. The sample's time point: blood 2 weeks post-SBRT. Indicated treatment: 15 Gy SBRT to primary tumor, nephrectomy 4 weeks later. Blood was sampled at baseline, 2 weeks and 4 weeks after SBRT. The chain is built from TRBV7-2 and TRBJ2-7; no firm D call. The input for sequencing was blood, taken from a patient whose treatment included radiotherapy and nephrectomy. This sequence was found in a woman aged 70 to 79 with renal cell carcinoma. DNA of the CDR3: TGTGCCAGCAGCGCTCACGACTTGTCCTACGAGCAGTACTTC. Translating gives CASSAHDLSYEQYF.